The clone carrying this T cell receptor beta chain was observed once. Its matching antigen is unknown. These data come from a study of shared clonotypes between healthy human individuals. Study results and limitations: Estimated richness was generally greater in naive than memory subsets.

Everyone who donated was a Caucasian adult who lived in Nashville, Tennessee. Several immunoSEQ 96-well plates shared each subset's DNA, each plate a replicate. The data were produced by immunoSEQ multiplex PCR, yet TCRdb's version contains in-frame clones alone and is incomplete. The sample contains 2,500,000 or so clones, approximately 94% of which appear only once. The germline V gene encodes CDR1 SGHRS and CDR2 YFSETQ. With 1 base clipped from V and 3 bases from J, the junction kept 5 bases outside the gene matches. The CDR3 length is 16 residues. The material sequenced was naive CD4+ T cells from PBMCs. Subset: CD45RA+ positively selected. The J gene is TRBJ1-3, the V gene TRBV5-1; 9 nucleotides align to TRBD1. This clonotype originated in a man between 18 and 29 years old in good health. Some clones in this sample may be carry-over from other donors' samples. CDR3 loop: CASSLTGGSNGNTIYF. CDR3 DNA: TGCGCCAGCAGCTTGACAGGGGGCTCCAATGGAAACACCATATATTTT.